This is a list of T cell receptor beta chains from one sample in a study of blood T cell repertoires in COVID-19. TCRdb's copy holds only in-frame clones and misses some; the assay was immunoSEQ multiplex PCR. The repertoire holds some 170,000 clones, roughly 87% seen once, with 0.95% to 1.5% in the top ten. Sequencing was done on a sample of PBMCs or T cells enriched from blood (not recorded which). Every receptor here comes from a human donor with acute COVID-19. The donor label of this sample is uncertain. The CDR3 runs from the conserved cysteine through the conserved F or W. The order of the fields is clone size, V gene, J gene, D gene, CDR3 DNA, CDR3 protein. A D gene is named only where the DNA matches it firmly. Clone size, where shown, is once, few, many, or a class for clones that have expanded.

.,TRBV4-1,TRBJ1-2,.,TGCGCCAGCAGCCAAGACGGACTCTATGGCTACACCTTC,CASSQDGLYGYTF
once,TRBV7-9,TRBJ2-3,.,TGTGCCAGCAGCACCACAAGGGGCCAAGATACGCAGTATTTT,CASSTTRGQDTQYF
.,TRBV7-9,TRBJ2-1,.,TGTGCCAGCAGCTTAATGCAGTACAATGAGCAGTTCTTC,CASSLMQYNEQFF
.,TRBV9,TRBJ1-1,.,TGTGCCAGCGGAAGGACAGAGAACACTGAAGCTTTCTTT,CASGRTENTEAFF
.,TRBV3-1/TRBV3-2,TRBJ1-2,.,TGTGCCAGCAGCCAAAGCCGAGGAGCTAACTATGGCTACACCTTC,CASSQSRGANYGYTF
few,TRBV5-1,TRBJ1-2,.,TGCGCCAGCAGCTTGGGACAGGCCATTAACTATGGCTACACCTTC,CASSLGQAINYGYTF
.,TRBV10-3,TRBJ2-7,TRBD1,TGTGCCATCAGCCGGGACAGGGGTATCGAGCAGTACTTC,CAISRDRGIEQYF
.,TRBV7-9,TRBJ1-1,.,TGTGCCAGCAGCTCTGGCGGGGGCCGGGAAAGGGAAGCTTTCTTT,CASSSGGGREREAFF
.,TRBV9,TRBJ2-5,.,TGTGCCAGCAGCACTTCGCCCGAGGAGACCCAGTACTTC,CASSTSPEETQYF
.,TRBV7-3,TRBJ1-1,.,TGTGCCAGCAGCTTCCAGTTGAACACTGAAGCTTTCTTT,CASSFQLNTEAFF
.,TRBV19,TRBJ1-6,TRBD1,TGTGCCAGTAACCACAGGGGGGACAATTCACCCCTCCACTTT,CASNHRGDNSPLHF
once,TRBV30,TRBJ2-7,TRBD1,TGTGCCTTCAGTATCTCACAGGGGGCCTACGAGCAGTACTTC,CAFSISQGAYEQYF
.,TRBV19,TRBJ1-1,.,TGTGCCAGTAGTCGACGACAGGTGAGCACTGAAGCTTTCTTT,CASSRRQVSTEAFF
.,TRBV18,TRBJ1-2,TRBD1,TGTGCCAGCTCACACCGAGACAGGGTCTCGTATGGCTACACCTTC,CASSHRDRVSYGYTF
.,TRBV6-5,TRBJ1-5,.,TGTGCCAGCAGTCGAAGCAGGGAAAATCAGCCCCAGCATTTT,CASSRSRENQPQHF
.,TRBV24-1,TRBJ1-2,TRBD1,TGTGCCACCGGACAGGCGGACTATGGCTACACCTTC,CATGQADYGYTF